The 18 T cell receptor beta chains reported below all come from one sample, sequenced in a study of early T cells in non-severe SARS-CoV-2 infection. TCRdb analysed the 5' RACE reads with MiXCR anew, one entry per CDR3 protein. The sample lists about 60,000 distinct CDR3 sequences; around 20% were seen once. The sequencing used whole blood, collected at baseline. These receptors all stem from an adult who was a healthcare worker with PCR-confirmed SARS-CoV-2 infection or an uninfected control (not recorded which).

This clonotype occurred a few times. This rearrangement joins TRBV6-5 to TRBJ1-1; TRBD1 might be the D (5 bases). Germline lookup yields CDR1 MNHEY and CDR2 SVGAGI. The CDR3 sequence is 15 residues long. The V and J ends lost 2 bases and 1 base respectively, with 11 bases between them. CDR3 sequence (DNA): TGTGCCAGCAGTTACGAAGGGGAGGGGAACACTGAAGCTTTCTTT. This codes for CASSYEGEGNTEAFF.

The chain combines TRBV6-1 with TRBJ2-3; D ambiguous. Germline V gene data show CDR1 as MNHNS and CDR2 as SASEGT. CDR3 length: 12 residues. The ends were cut back, 4 bases at V and 1 base at J, with 3 bases in the middle. The CDR3 DNA is TGTGCCAGCAGTGCTGGCACAGATACGCAGTATTTT. It codes for CASSAGTDTQYF.

This clonotype was seen many times. This chain joins TRBV20-1 and TRBJ2-7; 12 positions match TRBD2. The CDR3 contains 16 residues. V lost 4 bases, J lost 2 bases, and 9 bases stayed unmatched. The germline gives CDR1 DFQATT, CDR2 SNEGSKA (reference sequence). The CDR3 sequence is CSAIPLLAGGPYEQYF. The CDR3 DNA sequence: TGCAGTGCTATACCCTTACTAGCGGGGGGACCCTACGAGCAGTACTTC.

This chain joins TRBV6-6 and TRBJ1-2; unclear D gene. V was trimmed by 2 bases and J by 3 bases, leaving 13 bases between them. The germline V gene has CDR1 MNHNY and CDR2 SVGAGI (reference sequence). The CDR3 extends over 15 amino acids. The CDR3 nucleotides are TGTGCCAGCAGTTACCTGCCCGGCTCGTACTATGGCTACACCTTC. This gives the protein CASSYLPGSYYGYTF.

This clonotype came up many times. V gene TRBV30 combines with J gene TRBJ2-3; 8 bases match TRBD1. The junction had 6 bases not matched to a gene; V was cut back by 5 bases and J by 5 bases. CDR3 length: 13 residues. The germline V gene encodes CDR1 GTSNPN and CDR2 SVGIG (reference sequence). The CDR3 here is CAWGQGLGDTQYF. The DNA of the CDR3 is TGTGCCTGGGGACAGGGATTGGGAGATACGCAGTATTTT. Together with reference TRBV30 and TRBJ2-3, the CDR3 gives the full variable domain: SQTIHQWPATLVQPVGSPLSLECTVEGTSNPNLYWYRQAAGRGLQLLFYSVGIGQISSEVPQNLSASRPQDRQFILSSKKLLLSDSGFYLCAWGQGLGDTQYFGPGTRLTVL.

This clonotype showed up many times. V usage is TRBV3-1 and J usage is TRBJ2-1; 7 bases map to TRBD2. V shed 5 bases, J shed 9 bases, and the junction held 1 base outside the gene matches. The V gene's germline CDR1 is LGHDT and CDR2 YNNKEL (reference sequence). The length of the CDR3 is 11 residues. CDR3 coding DNA: TGTGCCAGCAGCTCGGGAGGTGAGCAGTTCTTC. Translation gives CASSSGGEQFF.

This clonotype has only a few counts. The J gene is TRBJ1-2, the V gene TRBV7-2; 7 nucleotides agree with TRBD1. The CDR3 spans 14 residues. Germline-derived CDR1 and CDR2 are SGHTA and FQGNSA. V lost 4 bases and J lost 4; bases outside the gene matches: 6. The CDR3 DNA follows: TGTGCCAGCAGCTCATCCAGGGGGACCTATGGCTACACCTTC. It encodes CASSSSRGTYGYTF. The full variable domain, with the rest looked up from reference TRBV7-2 and TRBJ1-2, is GAGVSQSPSNKVTEKGKDVELRCDPISGHTALYWYRQSLGQGLEFLIYFQGNSAPDKSGLPSDRFSAERTGGSVSTLTIQRTQQEDSAVYLCASSSSRGTYGYTFGSGTRLTVV.

The CDR3 protein is CASTGTDTQYF. The DNA of the CDR3 is TGTGCCAGCACGGGCACAGATACGCAGTATTTT. The chain joins TRBV6-6 to TRBJ2-3; unclear D gene. V dropped 7 bases and J dropped 1 base, with 3 bases sitting between them. The CDR3 runs to 11 residues. Germline V lookup: CDR1 MNHNY, CDR2 SVGAGI (reference sequence).

The V gene is TRBV7-9, the J gene TRBJ1-2; D uncertain. Between the trimmed V and J ends, which lost 5 bases and 3 bases, there was a span of 13 bases. The CDR3 runs to 14 residues. Germline CDR1 SEHNR, CDR2 FQNEAQ (reference sequence). The CDR3 loop reads CASSPPSIDYGYTF. CDR3 DNA sequence: TGTGCCAGCAGCCCCCCCTCGATAGACTATGGCTACACCTTC.

The chain joins TRBV5-1 to TRBJ1-4, with D hard to call. The germline V and J ends were trimmed by 0 bases and 8 bases, with 8 bases remaining between them. The CDR3 spans 13 residues. The germline gives CDR1 SGHRS, CDR2 YFSETQ. CDR3 coding DNA: TGCGCCAGCAGCTTGGCCTTCGGGGAAAAACTGTTTTTT. It encodes CASSLAFGEKLFF.

This clonotype was found a few times. The chain combines TRBV9 with TRBJ2-7, with TRBD1 as a possible D gene (6 bases). There are 14 residues in the CDR3. V gave up 3 bases and J gave up 6 bases, with 16 bases separating them. Germline CDR1 and CDR2: SGDLS and YYNGEE. The CDR3 DNA sequence: TGTGCCAGCAGCGCGGGACACCTTGGCAGCGAGCAGTACTTC. Residues: CASSAGHLGSEQYF.

The chain joins TRBV5-1 to TRBJ2-1, with a tentative D call TRBD2 (5 bases). CDR3 length equals 15 residues. The germline gives CDR1 SGHRS, CDR2 YFSETQ. The V end was cut by 0 bases, the J end by 2 bases, with 9 bases between. CDR3 region: CASSLDGDTYNEQFF. CDR3 coding DNA: TGCGCCAGCAGCTTGGACGGGGATACCTACAATGAGCAGTTCTTC.

This chain links TRBV29-1 with TRBJ1-4; no reliable D call. The CDR3 spans 13 residues. Trimming removed 6 bases from V and 8 bases from J, with 16 bases in between. The germline V gene encodes CDR1 SQVTM and CDR2 ANQGSEA. The CDR3 reads CSVAPAIGEKLFF. The CDR3 nucleotides read TGCAGCGTGGCCCCGGCGATTGGCGAAAAACTGTTTTTT.

The rearrangement uses TRBV7-9 and TRBJ2-1, with 14 bases lining up with TRBD2. CDR1 and CDR2 from the germline V gene are SEHNR and FQNEAQ (reference sequence). The CDR3 consists of 14 residues. V dropped 3 bases and J dropped 9; count of bases not matched to a gene: 1. The CDR3 is CASSLTSGRGEQFF. CDR3 coding DNA: TGTGCCAGCAGCTTGACTAGCGGGAGGGGTGAGCAGTTCTTC.

This clonotype occurred many times. The chain is built from TRBV4-1 and TRBJ2-7; D not resolved. V dropped 1 base and J dropped 5 bases, with 9 bases sitting between them. CDR3 length equals 13 residues. Germline values: CDR1 MGHRA, CDR2 YSYEKL. CDR3 sequence: CASSQVFSDEQYF. The CDR3 region has the DNA TGCGCCAGCAGCCAAGTTTTTTCCGACGAGCAGTACTTC.

This clonotype showed up just a few times. The chain recombines TRBV5-1 with TRBJ1-1; D not certain. V was trimmed by 2 bases and J by 1 base, leaving 9 bases between them. The CDR3 is made up of 14 amino acids. Germline CDR1 and CDR2: SGHRS and YFSETQ. The CDR3 here is CASSFRDPNTEAFF. The CDR3 bases are TGCGCCAGCAGCTTCCGTGATCCGAACACTGAAGCTTTCTTT.

This clonotype showed up just a few times. The chain is built from TRBV3-1 and TRBJ1-2, with D perhaps TRBD1 (6 bases). Trimming took off 0 bases at V and 8 bases at J, with 10 bases between the two ends. Germline CDR1 reads LGHDT; CDR2 reads YNNKEL (reference sequence). The CDR3 runs to 13 residues. The CDR3 reads CASSQEQGRGYTF. The CDR3 region has the DNA TGTGCCAGCAGCCAAGAACAGGGCCGCGGCTACACCTTC.

The CDR3 DNA sequence: TGTGCCATCAGTGAGTCTGATGGGGGGGGCACTGAGCAGTTCTTC. Amino acids: CAISESDGGGTEQFF. This rearrangement joins TRBV10-3 to TRBJ2-1, with a weak D call TRBD2 (7 bases). Trimming stripped 0 bases from V and 9 bases from J, with 15 bases between. The CDR3 loop spans 15 amino acids. Germline V lookup: CDR1 ENHRY, CDR2 SYGVKD.